This entry lists 21 T cell receptor beta chains sequenced from one sample in a study of early T cells in non-severe SARS-CoV-2 infection. TCRdb fed the 5' RACE reads into MiXCR, producing one record per CDR3 protein. This repertoire shows about 77,000 distinct CDR3 sequences, around 17% found once; its top ten account for approximately 2.6%. Sequencing used whole blood. The origin of the receptors is an adult who was a healthcare worker with PCR-confirmed SARS-CoV-2 infection or an uninfected control (not recorded which).

Only a few counts were recorded for this clonotype. In nucleotides, the CDR3 is TGCAGTGCTAGTCTGAACACTGAAGCTTTCTTT. Its protein product is CSASLNTEAFF. The chain couples TRBV20-1 to TRBJ1-1; D uncertain. V lost 3 bases and J 0 bases, leaving 2 bases between the germline ends. Germline lookup yields CDR1 DFQATT and CDR2 SNEGSKA (reference sequence). The CDR3 totals 11 residues.

V is TRBV6-6 and J is TRBJ2-3, with 10 positions matching TRBD2. The CDR3 extends over 15 amino acids. Germline V gives CDR1 MNHNY, CDR2 SVGAGI (reference sequence). The V segment lost 3 bases and the J segment 6 bases; nucleotides outside the gene matches: 6. Here the CDR3 DNA reads TGTGCCAGCAGTTATGGTAGCGGGGGGTCGGATACGCAGTATTTT. Its protein is CASSYGSGGSDTQYF.

V is TRBV11-3 and J is TRBJ1-2; D call uncertain. V dropped 5 bases and J dropped 8 bases, with 15 bases sitting between them. The CDR3 is 13 residues long. CDR1 and CDR2 from the germline V gene are SGHNT and YENEEA. The CDR3, as DNA: TGTGCCAGCAGCCAAAGGCCTATAGGCGGCTACACCTTC. It translates to CASSQRPIGGYTF. Drawing the rest from reference TRBV11-3 and TRBJ1-2, the complete variable domain is EAGVVQSPRYKIIEKKQPVAFWCNPISGHNTLYWYLQNLGQGPELLIRYENEEAVDDSQLPKDRFSAERLKGVDSTLKIQPAELGDSAVYLCASSQRPIGGYTFGSGTRLTVV.

This chain connects TRBV5-4 to TRBJ1-2; 9 bases match TRBD1. The CDR3 covers 13 residues. With 3 bases clipped from V and 6 bases from J, the junction kept 3 bases outside the gene matches. Germline V CDR1 and CDR2: SGHNT, YYREEE (reference sequence). Written as DNA, the CDR3 is TGTGCCAGCAGCTACAGGGGGCTGGATGGCTACACCTTC. Translation: CASSYRGLDGYTF.

The rearrangement uses TRBV6-5 and TRBJ2-7; no firm D call. Germline assignment: CDR1 MNHEY and CDR2 SVGAGI. Trimming shortened V by 3 bases and J by 4 bases, and 7 bases separated the two germline ends. This CDR3 is 12 amino acids long. The DNA for the CDR3 is TGTGCCAGCAGTTATTGGGGTTACGAGCAGTACTTC. This sequence encodes CASSYWGYEQYF.

V usage is TRBV4-1 and J usage is TRBJ2-7, with D unclear. Germline-derived CDR1 and CDR2 are MGHRA and YSYEKL. The CDR3 runs 12 residues. The V and J ends lost 0 bases and 7 bases respectively, with 7 bases between them. The CDR3 nucleotides are TGCGCCAGCAGCCAAGATCTGGGAGAGCAGTACTTC. This encodes CASSQDLGEQYF.

In this sample, this clonotype turned up a few times. V and J are TRBV19 and TRBJ1-6; the D is unclear. CDR1 and CDR2 (germline): LNHDA, SQIVND (reference sequence). The germline V and J ends were trimmed by 5 bases and 7 bases, with 18 bases remaining between them. The CDR3 has 16 amino acids. Here the CDR3 reads CASSSVGSRMNSPLHF. CDR3 coding DNA: TGTGCCAGTAGTTCGGTCGGTTCCCGGATGAATTCACCCCTCCACTTT.

This clonotype has more than one count but fewer than ten. This chain connects TRBV29-1 to TRBJ2-1; D is unresolved. The CDR3 sequence is 13 residues long. Trimming pared 1 base from V and 9 bases from J, leaving 13 bases between. Germline loops: CDR1 SQVTM, CDR2 ANQGSEA. CDR3 DNA: TGCAGCGTTGAAGCTCTCCACCCCGGTGAGCAGTTCTTC. Translated, it gives CSVEALHPGEQFF.

This clonotype was observed a few times. The chain carries TRBV6-6 and TRBJ1-2, with D uncertain. The CDR3 is 16 amino acids. Germline V gene data show CDR1 as MNHNY and CDR2 as SVGAGI (reference sequence). Trimming left V 2 bases short and J 0 bases short, with 13 bases between. DNA for the CDR3: TGTGCCAGCAGTTACGAGGGATCAAGGGCTAACTATGGCTACACCTTC. This encodes CASSYEGSRANYGYTF.

The gene calls are TRBV2 and TRBJ2-2; TRBD1 aligns across 9 bases. This CDR3 spans 15 amino acids. Germline V lookup: CDR1 SNHLY, CDR2 FYNNEI. With V trimmed by 6 bases and J by 5 bases, 7 bases remained unmatched. CDR3 residues: CASSPGQGITGELFF. The DNA for the CDR3 is TGTGCCAGCAGCCCGGGACAGGGTATTACCGGGGAGCTGTTTTTT. Using reference TRBV2 and TRBJ2-2 for the parts outside the CDR3, the full variable domain is EPEVTQTPSHQVTQMGQEVILRCVPISNHLYFYWYRQILGQKVEFLVSFYNNEISEKSEIFDDQFSVERPDGSNFTLKIRSTKLEDSAMYFCASSPGQGITGELFFGEGSRLTVL.

This clonotype was detected a few times. The junction differs from germline at one of its ends, possibly a read error. J is TRBJ2-1 and V is TRBV7-2; 7 bases map to TRBD2. CDR1 and CDR2 from the germline V gene are SGHTA and FQGNSA. The CDR3 has 14 amino acids. Written as DNA, the CDR3 is TGTGCCAACAGCTTTCGGGACTATATCAATGAGCAGTTCTTC. Amino acids: CANSFRDYINEQFF.

The V gene is TRBV29-1, the J gene TRBJ2-1; D is unresolved. CDR3 size: 10 residues. Per germline, CDR1 SQVTM and CDR2 ANQGSEA. Trimming removed 7 bases at V and 6 bases at J, with 7 bases between. The CDR3 nucleotides read TGCAGCGGAGTCGTCAATGAGCAGTTCTTC. This encodes CSGVVNEQFF.

CDR3 sequence reads: CASSSLRQKITYNEQFF. In DNA, the CDR3 is TGTGCCAGCAGTTCCTTGCGACAGAAAATCACCTACAATGAGCAGTTCTTC. This chain joins TRBV6-2 or TRBV6-3 and TRBJ2-1, with D maybe TRBD1 (5 bases). Germline V gene lookup returns CDR1 MNHEY and CDR2 SVGEGT. V was shortened by 4 bases and J by 2 bases, with 18 bases between the two germline ends. This CDR3 spans 17 amino acids.

The chain recombines TRBV6-1 with TRBJ1-1; D is unclear. Per germline, CDR1 MNHNS and CDR2 SASEGT. With 2 bases removed from V and 3 bases from J, the gap between germline ends came to 16 bases. The CDR3 runs to 16 residues. This chain's CDR3 is CASSESGGWVDTEAFF. In nucleotides, the CDR3 is TGTGCCAGCAGTGAAAGTGGAGGGTGGGTGGACACTGAAGCTTTCTTT.

This clonotype was seen a handful of times. The chain joins TRBV20-1 to TRBJ1-4, with unresolved D. CDR3 length: 13 amino acids. V shed 5 bases and J shed 8 bases, with 15 bases lying between them. Germline V gives CDR1 DFQATT, CDR2 SNEGSKA (reference sequence). The CDR3, as DNA: TGCAGTGCTCCACGCGAGGGTTTGGAAAAACTGTTTTTT. Its protein product is CSAPREGLEKLFF.

This clonotype was observed a few times. This chain uses TRBV20-1 with TRBJ2-5; D ambiguous. Trimming stripped 3 bases from V and 1 base from J, with 0 bases between. The germline V gene has CDR1 DFQATT and CDR2 SNEGSKA (reference sequence). The CDR3 length is 10 residues. For the CDR3, the DNA is TGCAGTGCTAGCCAAGAGACCCAGTACTTC. This translates into CSASQETQYF.

This chain connects TRBV27 to TRBJ2-2; 12 bases match TRBD2. V gave up 1 base and J gave up 5 bases; unmatched junction bases: 5. There are 17 residues in the CDR3. Germline V gene sequence: CDR1 MNHEY, CDR2 SMNVEV (reference sequence). The CDR3 nucleotides read TGTGCCAGCAGTTTATATCTAGCGGGAGGGCGTACCGGGGAGCTGTTTTTT. Protein product: CASSLYLAGGRTGELFF.

V usage is TRBV7-9 and J usage is TRBJ2-2; 10 bases match TRBD2. The junction had 8 bases not matched to a gene; V was cut back by 0 bases and J by 4 bases. The CDR3 runs to 18 residues. Germline values: CDR1 SEHNR, CDR2 FQNEAQ (reference sequence). CDR3 sequence reads: CASSLALPSGRATGELFF. In nucleotides, the CDR3 is TGTGCCAGCAGCTTAGCCCTCCCCAGCGGGAGGGCCACCGGGGAGCTGTTTTTT.

V is TRBV20-1 and J is TRBJ2-7, with TRBD2 as a possible D gene (5 bases). The CDR3 loop spans 16 amino acids. Per the germline V gene, CDR1 is DFQATT and CDR2 is SNEGSKA (reference sequence). V gave up 6 bases and J gave up 0 bases, with 21 bases separating them. In DNA, the CDR3 is TGCAGTGCCGAATCTCTTAGGAGCGGCAGCTCCTACGAGCAGTACTTC. Amino acids: CSAESLRSGSSYEQYF.

The chain employs TRBV9 and TRBJ2-2; D is possibly TRBD2 (7 bases). V lost 0 bases, J lost 4 bases, and 13 bases lay in between. The CDR3 runs 16 residues. CDR1 and CDR2 from the germline V gene are SGDLS and YYNGEE. As DNA, the CDR3 is TGTGCCAGCAGCGTAGATCCGCGGGGGCGCACCGGGGAGCTGTTTTTT. It is translated as CASSVDPRGRTGELFF.

This clonotype came up a few times. This chain joins TRBV28 and TRBJ2-7; D possibly corresponds to TRBD2 (6 bases). This CDR3 contains 15 residues. The ends were cut back, 3 bases at V and 2 bases at J, with 14 bases in the middle. Per germline, CDR1 MDHEN and CDR2 SYDVKM. The CDR3 sequence: CASSFRDSLTYEQYF. CDR3 in DNA: TGTGCCAGCAGTTTTAGGGACTCGCTAACCTACGAGCAGTACTTC.